This T cell receptor beta chain was sequenced in a study of identical twins. Study conclusions and caveats: Within beta out-of-frame sequences, the excess sharing observed between twins was weaker. Insertions were reduced in abundant cord blood beta clonotypes but not in memory repertoires. Partial confounding of zero-insertion analyses by invariant MAIT and iNKT cells was possible.

Remarks on this clonotype: Its target is not known.

The CDR3 is 16 amino acids. CDR1 is DFQATT and CDR2 is SNEGSKA in the germline V gene (reference sequence). Losses at the gene ends were 3 bases for V and 8 bases for J; bases not matched to a gene: 9. MiXCR, applied by TCRdb to the 5' RACE reads, yields one record per CDR3 protein. The sample includes about 530,000 distinct CDR3 sequences, more than 20% of them seen just once. The same data also went into a second study, on yellow fever vaccine responses in identical twins.

This TCR was recovered from a woman younger than 35 in good health. The chain links TRBV20-1 to TRBJ2-1; TRBD2 matches at 14 bases. The sequenced sample was CD4+ T cells sorted from blood. Here the CDR3 reads CSARNRLAGGSDEQFF. The CDR3 DNA follows: TGCAGTGCTAGGAACCGACTAGCGGGAGGGTCTGATGAGCAGTTCTTC.